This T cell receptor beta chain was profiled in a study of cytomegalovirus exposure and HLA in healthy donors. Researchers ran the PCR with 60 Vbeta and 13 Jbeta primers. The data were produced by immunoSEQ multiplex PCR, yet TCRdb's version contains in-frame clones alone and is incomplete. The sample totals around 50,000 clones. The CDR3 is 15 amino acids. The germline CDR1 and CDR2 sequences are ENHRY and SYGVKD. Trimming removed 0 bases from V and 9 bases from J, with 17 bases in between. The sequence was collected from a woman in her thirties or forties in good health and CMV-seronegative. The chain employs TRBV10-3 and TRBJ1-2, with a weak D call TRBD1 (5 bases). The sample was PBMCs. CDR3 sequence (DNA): TGTGCCATCAGTGAGTCGGGTGGAACAGGCCCTAGCTACACCTTC. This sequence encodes CAISESGGTGPSYTF.